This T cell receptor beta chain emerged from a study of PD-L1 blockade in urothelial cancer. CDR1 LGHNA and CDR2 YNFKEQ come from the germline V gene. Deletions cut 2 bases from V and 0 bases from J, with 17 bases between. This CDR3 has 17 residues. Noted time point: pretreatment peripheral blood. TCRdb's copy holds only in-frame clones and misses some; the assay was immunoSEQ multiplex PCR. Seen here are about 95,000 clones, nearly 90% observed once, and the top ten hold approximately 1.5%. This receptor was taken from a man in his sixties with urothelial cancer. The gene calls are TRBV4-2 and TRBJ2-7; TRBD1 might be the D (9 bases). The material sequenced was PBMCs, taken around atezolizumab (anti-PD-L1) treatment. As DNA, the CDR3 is TGTGCCAGCAGCCAAAACGGGGGGGGACAGGGCTCCTACGAGCAGTACTTC. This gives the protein CASSQNGGGQGSYEQYF.